The 22 T cell receptor beta chains below come from one sample, sequenced in a study of vaccination and CD4 T cells after COVID-19. TCRdb reanalysed the PCR reads using MiXCR and keeps one entry per CDR3 protein. This sample has roughly 19,000 distinct CDR3 sequences, with roughly 63% found just once. The material sequenced was CD4+ T cells from blood, taken after SARS-CoV-2 vaccination. The receptors were sampled from a human donor who had recovered from COVID-19.

The V call is TRBV18, the J call TRBJ2-7; 10 bases agree with TRBD2. The CDR3 has 18 residues. The ends lost 1 base at V and 4 bases at J; junction bases unmatched: 13. CDR1 and CDR2 from the germline V gene are KGHSH and LQKENI. CDR3: CASSPRQTTSGPFYEQYF. The CDR3 DNA reads as TGTGCCAGCTCACCACGCCAGACGACTAGCGGGCCATTTTACGAGCAGTACTTC.

This clonotype was detected a few times. The chain uses TRBV6-1 and TRBJ1-6; D is perhaps TRBD1 (6 bases). V was trimmed by 11 bases and J by 0 bases, leaving 8 bases between them. The CDR3 loop spans 13 amino acids. Germline CDR1 is MNHNS and CDR2 is SASEGT. CDR3 protein: CAGQSSYNSPLHF. DNA for the CDR3: TGTGCCGGACAGAGCTCCTATAATTCACCCCTCCACTTT.

The chain combines TRBV29-1 with TRBJ2-3, with 11 nucleotides matching TRBD1. With 7 bases clipped from V and 1 base from J, the junction kept 13 bases outside the gene matches. The CDR3 totals 17 residues. The germline V gene encodes CDR1 SQVTM and CDR2 ANQGSEA. In DNA form, the CDR3 reads TGCAGCGCTCCCAGGACAGGGGGCGGGTCGGGCACAGATACGCAGTATTTT. It translates to CSAPRTGGGSGTDTQYF.

This clonotype was counted a few times. V usage is TRBV6-1 and J usage is TRBJ1-1, with D perhaps TRBD1 (6 bases). V lost 6 bases and J 1 base, leaving 12 bases between the germline ends. The CDR3 totals 14 residues. The germline V gene has CDR1 MNHNS and CDR2 SASEGT. This CDR3 reads CASRDGQSNTEAFF. As DNA, the CDR3 is TGTGCCAGCAGAGACGGACAGTCGAACACTGAAGCTTTCTTT.

The V gene is TRBV29-1, the J gene TRBJ2-2, with D maybe TRBD2 (6 bases). V shed 0 bases and J shed 1 base, with 12 bases lying between them. The CDR3 runs 16 residues. Germline V gene data show CDR1 as SQVTM and CDR2 as ANQGSEA. CDR3 loop: CSVEDGGTLNTGELFF. The CDR3 bases are TGCAGCGTTGAAGATGGCGGGACTTTGAACACCGGGGAGCTGTTTTTT.

The table lists this clonotype with a count of one. This chain connects TRBV20-1 to TRBJ1-1, with TRBD1 matching over 7 bases. The length of the CDR3 is 15 residues. Trimming cost V 1 base and J 7 bases; bases outside gene matches: 12. Germline V gives CDR1 DFQATT, CDR2 SNEGSKA (reference sequence). CDR3 DNA sequence: TGCAGTGCTAGAGTCGGCGGCGCGCAGGGGGATGAAGCTTTCTTT. Translation gives CSARVGGAQGDEAFF.

The V gene is TRBV27, the J gene TRBJ2-7; 9 bases match TRBD2. Per germline, CDR1 MNHEY and CDR2 SMNVEV (reference sequence). V gave up 5 bases and J gave up 1 base; unmatched junction bases: 6. This CDR3 comprises 15 residues. This CDR3 reads CASSRTAGGSYEQYF. The CDR3 DNA reads TGTGCCAGCAGTCGGACAGCGGGAGGATCCTACGAGCAGTACTTC.

In this sample, this clonotype turned up a few times. The CDR3 bases are TGTGCCAGCAGCAAATTGTGGACAAACCGAGGATCCCTCCACTTT. It yields the protein CASSKLWTNRGSLHF. This chain links TRBV21-1 with TRBJ1-6; the DNA was not compared with TRBD1, the D call given in the table. TRBV21-1 is shown as a pseudogene. CDR3 length: 15 residues.

The chain employs TRBV20-1 and TRBJ1-6, with D unclear. CDR3 length: 17 amino acids. V lost 1 base and J lost 0, with 13 bases in between. The germline gives CDR1 DFQATT, CDR2 SNEGSKA (reference sequence). The CDR3: CSARVGIVGSYNSPLHF. The DNA of the CDR3 is TGCAGTGCTAGAGTGGGTATTGTGGGCTCCTATAATTCACCCCTCCACTTT.

CDR3 loop: CAWTVGVAGANVLTF. DNA of the CDR3: TGTGCCTGGACTGTCGGGGTGGCTGGGGCCAACGTCCTGACTTTC. The rearrangement links TRBV30 to TRBJ2-6; a possible D gene is TRBD2 (5 bases). The CDR3 has 15 residues. Trimming shortened V by 4 bases and J by 2 bases, and 12 bases separated the two germline ends. Germline loops: CDR1 GTSNPN, CDR2 SVGIG (reference sequence).

The gene calls are TRBV14 and TRBJ1-5, with D possibly matching TRBD1 (5 bases). CDR3 size: 16 residues. The germline gives CDR1 SGHDN, CDR2 FVKESK. V was clipped by 8 bases and J by 7 bases, with 24 bases between them. CDR3: CASPSAGLRVLQPQHF. CDR3 coding DNA: TGTGCCAGCCCCTCTGCTGGTCTCAGGGTTCTCCAGCCCCAGCATTTT.

This clonotype was seen a few times. The rearrangement uses TRBV6-1 and TRBJ2-5; TRBD2 matches 11 bases. V shed 2 bases and J 4 bases; nucleotides not matched to a gene: 6. Germline lookup yields CDR1 MNHNS and CDR2 SASEGT. The CDR3 covers 16 residues. Here the CDR3 reads CASSESLAGGGETQYF. CDR3 DNA: TGTGCCAGCAGTGAAAGTCTAGCGGGAGGAGGAGAGACCCAGTACTTC.

This clonotype occurred a few times. V is TRBV28 and J is TRBJ2-5, with D possibly being TRBD1 or TRBD2 (5 bases each). Trimming pared 6 bases from V and 7 bases from J, leaving 18 bases between. Germline CDR1 reads MDHEN; CDR2 reads SYDVKM. The CDR3 has 14 amino acids. This CDR3 reads CASRSEGPVRTQYF. CDR3 sequence (DNA): TGTGCCAGCAGGTCAGAGGGGCCGGTTCGGACCCAGTACTTC.

The V and J genes are TRBV20-1 and TRBJ2-5; D not resolved. The CDR3 runs 12 residues. Germline-derived CDR1 and CDR2 are DFQATT and SNEGSKA (reference sequence). V was cut by 3 bases and J by 5 bases, with 10 bases left in between. CDR3 in amino acids: CSASSSGETQYF. CDR3 nucleotides: TGCAGTGCTAGCTCGTCTGGGGAGACCCAGTACTTC.

CDR3 in DNA: TGTGCCAGCAGCTTAGAGGCGGGAGGTTTATACAATGAGCAGTTCTTC. This codes for CASSLEAGGLYNEQFF. The rearrangement joins TRBV7-2 to TRBJ2-1; 8 bases match TRBD2. CDR3 length: 16 amino acids. Germline loops: CDR1 SGHTA, CDR2 FQGNSA. After removal of 1 base from V and 4 bases from J, the junction contained 6 bases not matched to a gene.

The CDR3 sequence: CSANSMGTGTGTDTQYF. The CDR3 DNA is TGCAGTGCTAACTCAATGGGAACAGGGACCGGGACAGATACGCAGTATTTT. This chain connects TRBV20-1 to TRBJ2-3; a possible D gene is TRBD1 (6 bases). CDR3 length: 17 residues. Deletions cut 4 bases from V and 3 bases from J, with 23 bases between. Looked up from germline, CDR1 is DFQATT and CDR2 is SNEGSKA (reference sequence).

The chain joins TRBV7-6 to TRBJ2-7; the D gene is possibly TRBD1 (6 bases). The V and J ends lost 3 bases and 5 bases respectively, with 8 bases between them. Germline CDR1 SGHVS, CDR2 FNYEAQ. The CDR3 runs to 12 residues. CDR3 loop: CASSFEGDEQYF. DNA of the CDR3: TGTGCCAGCAGCTTCGAGGGGGACGAGCAGTACTTC.

V and J are TRBV20-1 and TRBJ2-5, with 14 bases identical to TRBD2. In germline, CDR1 is DFQATT, CDR2 SNEGSKA (reference sequence). This CDR3 has 14 residues. J was trimmed by 5 bases and V by 6 bases; bases with no gene match: 5. Written as DNA, the CDR3 is TGCAGTGCATGGGGACTAGCGGGAGACGAGACCCAGTACTTC. Translated, it gives CSAWGLAGDETQYF.

The genes are TRBV28 and TRBJ1-5; weak D call: TRBD1 (5 bases). The CDR3 is 15 residues long. The V end was cut by 7 bases, the J end by 0 bases, with 13 bases between. CDR1 MDHEN and CDR2 SYDVKM come from the germline V gene. The CDR3 DNA follows: TGTGCCAGCACCTCGGGGGGGGTTAGCAATCAGCCCCAGCATTTT. Amino acid sequence: CASTSGGVSNQPQHF.

This clonotype was recorded a few times. The chain joins TRBV12-3 or TRBV12-4 to TRBJ2-1; maybe TRBD1 (5 bases). V lost 5 bases, J lost 3 bases, and 5 bases lay in between. The CDR3 covers 12 residues. The CDR3 nucleotides are TGTGCCAGCAGTACAGGCTACAATGAGCAGTTCTTC. This translates into CASSTGYNEQFF.

The rearrangement joins TRBV2 to TRBJ2-3; TRBD2 matches at 10 bases. The germline V gene encodes CDR1 SNHLY and CDR2 FYNNEI. The CDR3 runs to 18 residues. V lost 7 bases, J lost 1 base, and 14 bases stayed unmatched. CDR3 loop: CASTGLAGETHGTDTQYF. CDR3 DNA sequence: TGTGCCAGCACGGGCCTAGCGGGAGAAACACACGGCACAGATACGCAGTATTTT.

The chain links TRBV10-1 to TRBJ2-2; D may be TRBD2 (6 bases). Trimming removed 0 bases from V and 4 bases from J, with 9 bases in between. This CDR3 is built from 15 residues. Germline V gene sequence: CDR1 WNHNN, CDR2 SYGVQD (reference sequence). CDR3 amino acids: CASSESVGGTGELFF. The CDR3 DNA follows: TGCGCCAGCAGTGAGTCAGTGGGGGGCACCGGGGAGCTGTTTTTT.